This T cell receptor (beta chain) was profiled in a study of blood T cells in healthy people across ages. Study outcomes and limitations: Those diversity estimates obtained from one million T cells were thought to be underestimates.

Concerning this clonotype: Its antigen is not identified.

A second PCR, run for roughly 7 to 12 cycles, used a sample-barcoded 5' primer plus a J-beta primer mix. MiXCR was run by TCRdb on the 5' RACE reads, yielding one entry per CDR3 protein. Of roughly 1,500,000 distinct CDR3 sequences listed, about 31% are singletons. CDR3 size: 14 residues. The germline CDR1 and CDR2 sequences are LGHDT and YNNKEL (reference sequence). The sequenced material came from blood. This chain links TRBV3-1 with TRBJ2-7; the D gene is possibly TRBD2 (6 bases). TRBJ2-5 matches the DNA end more closely, so the J call is doubtful. This sequence was found in a woman in her twenties or thirties in good health. This CDR3 reads CASSAGTEGETQYF. The CDR3 DNA is TGTGCCAGCAGCGCCGGGACGGAGGGTGAGACCCAGTACTTC.